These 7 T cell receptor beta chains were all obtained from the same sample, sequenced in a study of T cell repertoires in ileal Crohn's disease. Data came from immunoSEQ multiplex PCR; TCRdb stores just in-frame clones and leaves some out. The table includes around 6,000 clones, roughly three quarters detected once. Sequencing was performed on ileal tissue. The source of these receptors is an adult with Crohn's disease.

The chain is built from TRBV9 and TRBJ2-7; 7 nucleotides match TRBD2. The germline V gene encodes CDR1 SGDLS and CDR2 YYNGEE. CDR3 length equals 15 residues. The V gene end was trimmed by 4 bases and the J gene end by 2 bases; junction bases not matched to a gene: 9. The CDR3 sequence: CASSPGGDYTYEQYF. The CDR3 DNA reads TGTGCCAGCAGCCCGGGCGGGGACTATACCTACGAGCAGTACTTC.

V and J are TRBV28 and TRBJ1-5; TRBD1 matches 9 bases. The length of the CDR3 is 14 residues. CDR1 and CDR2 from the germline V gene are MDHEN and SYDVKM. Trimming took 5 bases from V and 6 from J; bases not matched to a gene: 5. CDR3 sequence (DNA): TGTGCCAGCAGTACAGGGGGCGAAAGTCAGCCCCAGCATTTT. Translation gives CASSTGGESQPQHF.

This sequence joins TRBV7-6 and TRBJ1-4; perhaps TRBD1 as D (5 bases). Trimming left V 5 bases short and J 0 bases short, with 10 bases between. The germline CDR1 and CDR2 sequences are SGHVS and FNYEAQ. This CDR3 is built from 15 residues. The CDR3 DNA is TGTGCCAGCAGCCAAACGACAGCAACTAATGAAAAACTGTTTTTT. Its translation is CASSQTTATNEKLFF.

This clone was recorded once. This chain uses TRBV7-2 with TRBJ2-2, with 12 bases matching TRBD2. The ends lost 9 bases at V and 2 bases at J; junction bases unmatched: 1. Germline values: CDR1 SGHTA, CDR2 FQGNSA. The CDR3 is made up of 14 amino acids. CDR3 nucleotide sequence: TGTGCCAGGACTAGCGGGAGCAACACCGGGGAGCTGTTTTTT. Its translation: CARTSGSNTGELFF.

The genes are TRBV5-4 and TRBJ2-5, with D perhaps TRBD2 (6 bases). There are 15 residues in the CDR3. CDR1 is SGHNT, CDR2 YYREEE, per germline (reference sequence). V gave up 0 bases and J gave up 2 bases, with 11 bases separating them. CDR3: CASSLGAGRQETQYF. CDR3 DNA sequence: TGTGCCAGCAGCTTGGGGGCGGGACGGCAAGAGACCCAGTACTTC.

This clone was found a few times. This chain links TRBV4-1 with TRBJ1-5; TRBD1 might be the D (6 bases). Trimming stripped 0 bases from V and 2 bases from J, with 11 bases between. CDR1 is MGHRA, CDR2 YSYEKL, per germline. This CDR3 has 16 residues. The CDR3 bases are TGCGCCAGCAGCCAAGATCAGGGGTACGGCAATCAGCCCCAGCATTTT. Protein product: CASSQDQGYGNQPQHF.

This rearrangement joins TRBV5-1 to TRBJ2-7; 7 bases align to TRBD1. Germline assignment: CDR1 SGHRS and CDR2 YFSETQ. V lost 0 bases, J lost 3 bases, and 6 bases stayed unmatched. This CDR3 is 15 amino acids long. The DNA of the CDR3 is TGCGCCAGCAGCTTGGAAGGGACAGCGTTCTACGAGCAGTACTTC. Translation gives CASSLEGTAFYEQYF.